A single sample is the source of the 18 T cell receptor beta chains below, sequenced in a study of Graves' ophthalmopathy and Graves' hyperthyroidism. The sequenced template was RNA, covering the TCR beta CDR3 region. HTBI primers served in a first-round RT-PCR, which a second-round multiplex PCR followed. TCRdb re-called the multiplex PCR reads through MiXCR, storing one row per CDR3 protein. Seen here are 740,000 or so distinct CDR3 sequences, 35% to 50% observed once, and the top ten hold about 40%. Sequencing was performed on peripheral blood. These receptors were obtained from an adult man with Graves' ophthalmopathy.

This chain joins TRBV7-2 and TRBJ1-4, with D tentatively TRBD1 (5 bases). The CDR3 is 15 residues long. Looked up from germline, CDR1 is SGHTA and CDR2 is FQGNSA. V lost 1 base, J lost 3 bases, and 9 bases lay in between. The CDR3 DNA follows: TGTGCCAGCAGCTTAGTCACAGGACCTAATGAAAAACTGTTTTTT. Translated, it gives CASSLVTGPNEKLFF.

This clonotype was seen repeatedly, ten times or more. This rearrangement joins TRBV7-2 to TRBJ2-5; 7 nucleotides agree with TRBD2. The CDR3 length is 17 residues. J was trimmed by 4 bases and V by 2 bases; bases with no gene match: 13. Germline lookup yields CDR1 SGHTA and CDR2 FQGNSA. CDR3 DNA sequence: TGTGCCAGCAGCTTAAAGTATCGCTTTGGACTAGGAGAGACCCAGTACTTC. As protein: CASSLKYRFGLGETQYF.

This clonotype has a handful of counts. Relative to the germline gene, one junction end is altered; a read error may explain this. The chain has TRBV10-3 and TRBJ1-1; TRBD1 might be the D (6 bases). Germline V lookup: CDR1 ENHRY, CDR2 SYGVKD. The CDR3 has 14 residues. CDR3 sequence reads: CASSYDRKLYEAFF. In nucleotides, the CDR3 is TGTGCCAGCAGTTACGACAGGAAGCTTTATGAAGCTTTCTTT.

This clonotype showed up just a few times. The chain combines TRBV7-9 with TRBJ2-7; D gene ambiguous. Germline lookup yields CDR1 SEHNR and CDR2 FQNEAQ (reference sequence). The CDR3 spans 15 residues. Trimming cost V 4 bases and J 6 bases, with 19 bases left between them. The CDR3 coding sequence is TGTGCCAGCAGCTCCCAACCGGCCTCTGTGTTCGAGCAGTACTTC. Protein product: CASSSQPASVFEQYF.

This clonotype was observed at least ten times. The chain combines TRBV12-3 or TRBV12-4 with TRBJ1-1; 8 bases map to TRBD1. This CDR3 contains 13 residues. V lost 5 bases and J lost 9; bases outside the gene matches: 8. CDR3 in amino acids: CASSLGQGTKAFF. As DNA, the CDR3 is TGTGCCAGCAGTCTCGGACAGGGAACCAAAGCTTTCTTT.

This clonotype has only a few counts. The chain recombines TRBV13 with TRBJ1-6; 7 nucleotides match TRBD1. The CDR3 has 15 residues. After removal of 5 bases from V and 7 bases from J, the junction contained 8 bases not matched to a gene. The germline gives CDR1 PRHDT, CDR2 FYEKMQ (reference sequence). CDR3 region: CASSQMTGKNSPLHF. The CDR3 DNA is TGTGCCAGCAGCCAGATGACAGGGAAAAATTCACCCCTCCACTTT.

The chain recombines TRBV20-1 with TRBJ1-1; 7 positions match TRBD1. Germline V lookup: CDR1 DFQATT, CDR2 SNEGSKA (reference sequence). The CDR3 contains 14 residues. Trimming cost V 6 bases and J 1 base; bases outside gene matches: 8. DNA of the CDR3: TGCAGTGCCGGGCGGGACAGAAAGAACACTGAAGCTTTCTTT. Amino acids: CSAGRDRKNTEAFF.

V usage is TRBV12-3 or TRBV12-4 and J usage is TRBJ2-7; D remains unclear. The V end lost 6 bases, the J end lost 0 bases, and 15 bases lay between the germline ends. The CDR3 runs to 15 residues. The CDR3: CASSPRLVGSYEQYF. CDR3 coding DNA: TGTGCCAGCAGCCCTCGACTGGTAGGCTCCTACGAGCAGTACTTC.

The chain links TRBV20-1 to TRBJ1-5; D possibly corresponds to TRBD1 (6 bases). The V gene lost 8 bases and the J gene lost 9 bases, with 17 bases spanning the gap. CDR1 DFQATT and CDR2 SNEGSKA come from the germline V gene (reference sequence). CDR3 length equals 12 residues. The CDR3 DNA reads TGCAGTACTAAGGGGGGGATTCGGCCCCAGCATTTT. This sequence encodes CSTKGGIRPQHF.

This clonotype was seen repeatedly, ten times or more. V is TRBV10-3 and J is TRBJ2-5; 9 nucleotides match TRBD2. Trimming took 4 bases from V and 2 from J; bases not matched to a gene: 2. Germline lookup yields CDR1 ENHRY and CDR2 SYGVKD. The CDR3 sequence is 14 residues long. CDR3 residues: CAISVSGGQETQYF. For the CDR3, the DNA is TGTGCCATCAGTGTTAGCGGGGGACAAGAGACCCAGTACTTC.

Remarks on this clonotype: At one boundary the junction diverges from the germline segment, which might be a read error. The CDR3 loop is CASSHTGTTEAFF. The CDR3 nucleotides read TGCGCCAGCAGCCACACAGGGACAACTGAAGCTTTCTTT. V is TRBV9 and J is TRBJ1-1, with D possibly matching TRBD1 (6 bases). The CDR3 is 13 amino acids. The germline gives CDR1 SGDLS, CDR2 YYNGEE.

This clonotype has ten or more counts. The V call is TRBV6-6, the J call TRBJ1-5; no clear D gene. The CDR3 is made up of 13 amino acids. Germline V gives CDR1 MNHNY, CDR2 SVGAGI (reference sequence). V was shortened by 5 bases and J by 7 bases, with 12 bases between the two germline ends. The CDR3: CASSGGRVQPQHF. In DNA form, the CDR3 reads TGTGCCAGCAGTGGTGGGCGGGTGCAGCCCCAGCATTTT.

Turning to this clonotype: Because it lacks the conserved phenylalanine or tryptophan at the end, this CDR3 is likely a read error. No DNA is shown, since the ends of the CDR3 on it are uncertain; the CDR3 is the one TCRdb lists. V is TRBV7-9 and J is TRBJ1-1. The V gene's germline CDR1 is SEHNR and CDR2 FQNEAQ (reference sequence). With termini counted, the CDR3 has 10 amino acids. The CDR3 protein is CASSLELANY.

This clonotype was picked up many times. The chain employs TRBV29-1 and TRBJ2-2; 12 bases align to TRBD2. Germline V gives CDR1 SQVTM, CDR2 ANQGSEA. After removal of 5 bases from V and 3 bases from J, the junction contained 7 bases not matched to a gene. The CDR3 has 16 amino acids. Here the CDR3 reads CSVKLAGGRDTGELFF. In DNA form, the CDR3 reads TGCAGCGTTAAGCTAGCGGGAGGGCGTGACACCGGGGAGCTGTTTTTT.

This sequence joins TRBV25-1 and TRBJ2-2, with D maybe TRBD1 (5 bases). The CDR3 extends over 18 amino acids. Trimming took off 6 bases at V and 5 bases at J, with 25 bases between the two ends. Germline loops: CDR1 MGHDK, CDR2 SYGVNS. CDR3 protein: CASSLEDGAGRRTGELFF. The CDR3 nucleotides are TGTGCCAGCAGCTTAGAGGATGGGGCAGGGCGACGTACCGGGGAGCTGTTTTTT. The whole variable domain, filled in from reference TRBV25-1 and TRBJ2-2, reads EADIYQTPRYLVIGTGKKITLECSQTMGHDKMYWYQQDPGMELHLIHYSYGVNSTEKGDLSSESTVSRIRTEHFPLTLESARPSHTSQYLCASSLEDGAGRRTGELFFGEGSRLTVL.

This chain links TRBV25-1 with TRBJ1-2; D is ambiguous. This CDR3 has 11 residues. The germline V gene encodes CDR1 MGHDK and CDR2 SYGVNS. The ends were cut back, 6 bases at V and 6 bases at J, with 8 bases in the middle. This CDR3 reads CASRSLDGYTF. Written as DNA, the CDR3 is TGTGCCAGCAGGTCTCTCGATGGCTACACCTTC.

In its sample, this clonotype was seen a few times. The V call is TRBV2, the J call TRBJ1-2; 8 bases map to TRBD1. Germline V lookup: CDR1 SNHLY, CDR2 FYNNEI. CDR3 size: 14 residues. V dropped 2 bases and J dropped 5; count of bases not matched to a gene: 4. CDR3 residues: CASSERTGLYGYTF. DNA for the CDR3: TGTGCCAGCAGTGAAAGGACAGGGCTATATGGCTACACCTTC.

In its sample, this clonotype was seen many times. The chain has TRBV24-1 and TRBJ1-5, with a weak D call TRBD1 (5 bases). The V end lost 8 bases, the J end lost 1 base, and 11 bases lay between the germline ends. The germline gives CDR1 KGHDR, CDR2 SFDVKD. The CDR3 length is 14 residues. For the CDR3, the DNA is TGTGCCACCACGGGCAGGGCGAGCAATCAGCCCCAGCATTTT. This encodes CATTGRASNQPQHF.